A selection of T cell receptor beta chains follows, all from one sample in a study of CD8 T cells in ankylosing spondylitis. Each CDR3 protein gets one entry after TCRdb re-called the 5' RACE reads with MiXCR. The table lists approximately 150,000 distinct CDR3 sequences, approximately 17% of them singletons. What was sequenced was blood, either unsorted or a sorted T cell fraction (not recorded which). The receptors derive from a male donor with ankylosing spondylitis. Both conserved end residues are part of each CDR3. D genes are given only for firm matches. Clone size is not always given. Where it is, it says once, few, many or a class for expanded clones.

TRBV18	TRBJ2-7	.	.	CASSPPFLAFHEQYF	TGTGCCAGCTCACCTCCTTTCCTAGCGTTCCACGAGCAGTACTTC
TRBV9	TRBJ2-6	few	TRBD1	CASSVEGQGANVLTF	TGTGCCAGCAGCGTAGAGGGACAGGGGGCCAACGTCCTGACTTTC
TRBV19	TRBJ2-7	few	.	CASSIGGPRIYEQYF	TGTGCCAGTAGTATAGGTGGACCCCGGATCTACGAGCAGTACTTC
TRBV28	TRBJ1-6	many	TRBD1	CASSRDRGLHNSPLHF	TGTGCCAGCAGCAGGGACAGGGGCCTTCATAATTCACCCCTCCACTTT
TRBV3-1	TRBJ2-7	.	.	CASSQEGVEARIYEQYF	TGTGCCAGCAGCCAAGAAGGCGTTGAGGCAAGAATTTACGAGCAGTACTTC
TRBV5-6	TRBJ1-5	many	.	CASSLAGHFNQPQHF	TGTGCCAGCAGCTTGGCCGGCCATTTCAATCAGCCCCAGCATTTT
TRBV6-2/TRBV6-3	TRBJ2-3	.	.	CASSRQGLTDTQYF	TGTGCCAGCAGTCGACAGGGACTCACAGATACGCAGTATTTT
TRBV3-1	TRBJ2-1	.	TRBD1	CASSQDDRGEQFF	TGTGCCAGCAGCCAAGATGACAGGGGCGAGCAGTTCTTC
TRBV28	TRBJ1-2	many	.	CASSLLYSPYGYTF	TGTGCCAGCAGTTTACTGTACAGCCCCTATGGCTACACCTTC
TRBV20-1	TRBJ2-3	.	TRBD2	CSASGLGLADSTDTQYF	TGCAGTGCTAGTGGGTTAGGACTAGCGGATAGCACAGATACGCAGTATTTT